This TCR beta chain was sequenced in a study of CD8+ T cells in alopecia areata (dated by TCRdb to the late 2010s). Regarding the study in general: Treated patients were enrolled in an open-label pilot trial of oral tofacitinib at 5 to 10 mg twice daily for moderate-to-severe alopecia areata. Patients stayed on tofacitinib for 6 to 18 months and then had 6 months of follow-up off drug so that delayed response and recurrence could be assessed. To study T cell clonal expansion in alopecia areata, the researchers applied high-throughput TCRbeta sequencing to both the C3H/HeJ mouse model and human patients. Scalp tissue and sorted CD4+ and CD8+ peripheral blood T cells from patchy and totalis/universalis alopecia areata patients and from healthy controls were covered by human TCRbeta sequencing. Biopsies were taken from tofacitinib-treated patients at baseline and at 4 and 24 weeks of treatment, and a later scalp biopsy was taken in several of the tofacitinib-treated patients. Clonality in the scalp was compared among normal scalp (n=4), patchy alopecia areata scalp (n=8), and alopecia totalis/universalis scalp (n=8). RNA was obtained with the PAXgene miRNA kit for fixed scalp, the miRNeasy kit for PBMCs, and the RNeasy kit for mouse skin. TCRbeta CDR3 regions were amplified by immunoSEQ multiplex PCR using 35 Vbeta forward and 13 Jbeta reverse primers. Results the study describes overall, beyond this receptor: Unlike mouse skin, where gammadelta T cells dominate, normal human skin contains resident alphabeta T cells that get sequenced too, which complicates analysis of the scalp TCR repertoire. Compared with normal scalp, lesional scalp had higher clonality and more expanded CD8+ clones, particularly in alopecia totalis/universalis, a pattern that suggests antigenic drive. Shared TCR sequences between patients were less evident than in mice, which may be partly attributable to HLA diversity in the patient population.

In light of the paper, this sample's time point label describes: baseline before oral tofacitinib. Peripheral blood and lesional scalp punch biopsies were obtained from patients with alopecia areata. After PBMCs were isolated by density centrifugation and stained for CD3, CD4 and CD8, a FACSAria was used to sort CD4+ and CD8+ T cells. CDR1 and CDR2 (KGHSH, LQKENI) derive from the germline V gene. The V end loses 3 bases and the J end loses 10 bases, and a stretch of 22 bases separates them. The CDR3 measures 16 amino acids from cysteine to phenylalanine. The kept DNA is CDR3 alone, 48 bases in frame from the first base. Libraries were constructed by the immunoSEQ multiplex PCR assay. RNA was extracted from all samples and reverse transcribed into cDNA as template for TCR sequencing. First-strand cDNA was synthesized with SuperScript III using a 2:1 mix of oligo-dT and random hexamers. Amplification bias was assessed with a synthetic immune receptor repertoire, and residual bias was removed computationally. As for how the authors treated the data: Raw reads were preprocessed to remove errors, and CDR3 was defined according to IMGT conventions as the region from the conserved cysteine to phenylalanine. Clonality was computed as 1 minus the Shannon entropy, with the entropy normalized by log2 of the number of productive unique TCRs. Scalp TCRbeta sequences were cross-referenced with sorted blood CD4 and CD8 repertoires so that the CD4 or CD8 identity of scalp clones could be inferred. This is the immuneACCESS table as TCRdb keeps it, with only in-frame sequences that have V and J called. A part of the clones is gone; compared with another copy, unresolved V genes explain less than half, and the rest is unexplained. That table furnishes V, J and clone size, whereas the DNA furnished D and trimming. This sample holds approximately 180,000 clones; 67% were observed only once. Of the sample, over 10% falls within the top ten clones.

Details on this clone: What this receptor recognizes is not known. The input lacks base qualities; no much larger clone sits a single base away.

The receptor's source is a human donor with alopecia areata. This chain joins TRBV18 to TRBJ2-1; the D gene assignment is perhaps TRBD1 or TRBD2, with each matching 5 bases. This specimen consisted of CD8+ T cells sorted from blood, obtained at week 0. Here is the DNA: TGTGCCAGCTCACCGGGGGAGTGGGCGCAGGTCGTGGAGCAGTTCTTC. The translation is CASSPGEWAQVVEQFF.